The clone carrying this T cell receptor (beta chain) was seen at least ten times. Its specificity is not known. This sample stems from a study of molecular identifiers for immune sequencing clone quantification. General observations from the study: It was shown that clones above 20 RNA copies held over 99% of effector molecules, but under 1% in naive cells.

This CDR3 contains 13 residues. Trimming removed 5 bases at V and 11 bases at J, with 17 bases between. The V gene's germline CDR1 is SGHAT and CDR2 FQNNGV. A single record per CDR3 protein comes from TCRdb applying MiXCR to the PCR reads. The sample has approximately 670,000 distinct CDR3 sequences, nearly 20% seen once. The sample taken for sequencing was naive CD8+ T cells from blood, with Jurkat cell RNA spiked in. The subset was: FACS-sorted CD8+CD4-CCR7+CD45RA+ naive T cells. The TCR was taken from a human donor in good health. Some libraries in this study had Jurkat cell RNA spiked in. The chain uses TRBV11-2 and TRBJ2-3; tentative D call: TRBD1 (5 bases). The CDR3 sequence is CASSPFQGLMQYF. Here the CDR3 DNA reads TGTGCCAGCAGCCCCTTTCAGGGTTTAATGCAGTATTTT.